Given below is one T cell receptor beta chain in context. Its antigen is as yet unknown. Method: immunoSEQ multiplex PCR; TCRdb's copy keeps in-frame clones and lacks some. The sample includes some 60,000 clones, approximately 82% of them seen just once. V lost 2 bases and J lost 1, with 13 bases in between. The germline CDR1 and CDR2 sequences are KGHSH and LQKENI. CDR3 length: 16 amino acids. These data belong to a study of OX40 agonist ivuxolimab in advanced cancers. In the study overall: With a range of roughly 20 to 80, age averaged 60 years, and 70% to 85% were male. Whole-study results and caveats: Some nonresponders likewise displayed low normalized T-cell clonal expansion.

Material: CD4+ or CD8+ T cells sorted from blood, obtained in a trial of the OX40 agonist ivuxolimab. V gene TRBV18 combines with J gene TRBJ2-3; no clear D gene. This receptor was taken from an adult with an advanced solid tumor such as melanoma, head and neck, liver or kidney cancer. CDR3 sequence reads: CASSPYLVGGTDTQYF. The CDR3 DNA reads TGTGCCAGCTCACCATACCTCGTGGGCGGCACAGATACGCAGTATTTT.